This is a list of T cell receptor beta chains from one sample in a study of T cell responses to AZD1222 COVID-19 vaccine. The data were produced by immunoSEQ multiplex PCR, yet TCRdb's version contains in-frame clones alone and is incomplete. The sample includes 150,000 or so clones. The sequencing sample was made of peripheral blood. These TCRs come from an adult in good health. CDR3s include the opening cysteine and the closing phenylalanine or tryptophan. The order of the fields is D gene, J gene, V gene, CDR3 protein, CDR3 DNA. The D gene is left open where the match is weak.

TRBD2 TRBJ2-7 TRBV29-1 CSVGTSGGSYEQYF TGCAGCGTGGGGACTAGCGGGGGCTCCTACGAGCAGTACTTC
TRBD2 TRBJ2-1 TRBV27 CASSPPTSGGYNEQFF TGTGCCAGCAGTCCCCCAACTAGCGGGGGTTACAATGAGCAGTTCTTC
TRBD1 TRBJ2-2 TRBV6-1 CASSGGDRGLTGELFF TGTGCCAGCAGTGGGGGGGACAGGGGCCTCACCGGGGAGCTGTTTTTT
TRBD1 TRBJ1-5 TRBV2 CASRRDRGNLYQPQHF TGTGCCAGCAGGAGGGACAGGGGAAATCTCTATCAGCCCCAGCATTTT
- TRBJ1-2 TRBV30 CAWSPWPNGYTF TGTGCCTGGAGTCCCTGGCCGAATGGCTACACCTTC
- TRBJ1-1 TRBV5-6 CASSHGQYINTEAFF TGTGCCAGCAGCCACGGACAGTACATTAACACTGAAGCTTTCTTT
- TRBJ2-5 TRBV6-5 CASTGRHIQETQYF TGTGCCAGCACCGGCAGGCATATCCAAGAGACCCAGTACTTC
TRBD1 TRBJ1-2 TRBV7-9 CASTPPGQGPLSNYGYTF TGTGCCAGCACCCCACCGGGACAGGGGCCACTTTCTAACTATGGCTACACCTTC
- TRBJ1-2 TRBV19 CASSIGGGGYTF TGTGCCAGTAGTATTGGCGGGGGTGGCTACACCTTC
- TRBJ1-1 TRBV4-2 CASSQSHTGTEAFF TGTGCCAGCAGCCAATCCCACACGGGGACTGAAGCTTTCTTT
- TRBJ2-3 TRBV19 CASSIGGALSTDTQYF TGTGCCAGTAGTATTGGGGGGGCCCTTAGCACAGATACGCAGTATTTT
- TRBJ1-1 TRBV3-1/TRBV3-2 CASSQEWGRDTEAFF TGTGCCAGCAGCCAAGAATGGGGGCGGGACACTGAAGCTTTCTTT
- TRBJ2-2 TRBV12-2 CASRLAFTGGRTGELFF TGTGCAAGTCGCTTAGCGTTTACGGGGGGGCGGACCGGGGAGCTGTTTTTT
- TRBJ1-1 TRBV6-5 CASSYSNRPPNTEAFF TGTGCCAGCAGTTACTCGAACAGACCCCCGAACACTGAAGCTTTCTTT
- TRBJ1-4 TRBV18 CASSPRLQDTTNEKLFF TGTGCCAGCTCACCACGGCTGCAGGACACAACTAATGAAAAACTGTTTTTT
- TRBJ1-4 TRBV29-1 CSSRGATNEKLFF TGCAGCTCAAGGGGCGCAACTAATGAAAAACTGTTTTTT
- TRBJ1-2 TRBV2 CASSDLRRPSNYGYTF TGTGCCAGCAGCGACCTTAGGCGGCCATCCAACTATGGCTACACCTTC
- TRBJ1-2 TRBV11-3 CASSVGRAGYGYTF TGTGCCAGCAGCGTCGGACGGGCGGGCTATGGCTACACCTTC
- TRBJ1-2 TRBV19 CASMQGPYGYTF TGTGCCAGTATGCAGGGGCCCTATGGCTACACCTTC
- TRBJ2-2 TRBV4-3 CASSQVNKNTGELFF TGCGCCAGCAGCCAAGTCAATAAGAACACCGGGGAGCTGTTTTTT
- TRBJ1-3 TRBV6-2/TRBV6-3 CASSPRFELISGNTIYF TGTGCCAGCAGCCCCCGATTCGAGCTGATCTCCGGAAACACCATATATTTT
- TRBJ1-1 TRBV18 CASSQLRMPDTEAFF TGTGCCAGCTCACAACTACGGATGCCGGACACTGAAGCTTTCTTT
- TRBJ2-5 TRBV2 CASSGEILETQYF TGTGCCAGCAGTGGGGAGATTTTAGAGACCCAGTACTTC
TRBD2 TRBJ2-5 TRBV7-2 CASSLQRGGSETQYF TGTGCCAGCAGCTTGCAGCGGGGGGGCTCAGAGACCCAGTACTTC
- TRBJ1-2 TRBV30 CAWSGQSLTNYGYTF TGTGCCTGGAGTGGACAGTCCCTAACCAACTATGGCTACACCTTC
- TRBJ2-7 TRBV28 CASSGYPVDGYEQYF TGTGCCAGCAGTGGTTATCCCGTGGACGGCTACGAGCAGTACTTC
- TRBJ2-2 TRBV3-1/TRBV3-2 CASSQVMSGELFF TGTGCCAGCAGCCAAGTGATGTCCGGGGAGCTGTTTTTT
- TRBJ1-5 TRBV19 CAVGEGPNQPQHF TGTGCCGTAGGGGAAGGGCCCAATCAGCCCCAGCATTTT
TRBD1 TRBJ2-2 TRBV28 CASSPDRSTGELFF TGTGCCAGCAGTCCGGACAGGAGCACCGGGGAGCTGTTTTTT
- TRBJ1-5 TRBV30 CAWSGGVGNQPQHF TGTGCCTGGAGTGGAGGGGTGGGCAATCAGCCCCAGCATTTT
TRBD2 TRBJ2-1 TRBV5-4 CASSRSTSGYYNEQFF TGTGCCAGCAGTCGGAGTACTAGCGGCTACTACAATGAGCAGTTCTTC
- TRBJ1-2 TRBV30 CAWMRTQYLKGGYTF TGTGCCTGGATGCGAACCCAGTACTTAAAGGGGGGCTACACCTTC
- TRBJ1-5 TRBV6-5 CASTGERNQPQHF TGTGCCAGCACTGGGGAGCGCAATCAGCCCCAGCATTTT
- TRBJ1-5 TRBV5-8 CASTLSGRDNQPQHF TGTGCCAGCACGTTGTCGGGCAGGGACAATCAGCCCCAGCATTTT
TRBD1 TRBJ1-2 TRBV28 CASKTQQGTGYGYTF TGTGCCAGCAAAACCCAACAGGGGACTGGCTATGGCTACACCTTC
TRBD1 TRBJ2-7 TRBV5-4 CASSPYRDRVGRQYF TGTGCCAGCAGCCCATACCGGGACAGGGTGGGAAGGCAGTACTTC
- TRBJ1-5 TRBV5-1 CASSSDGNQPQHF TGCGCCAGCAGCTCGGACGGTAATCAGCCCCAGCATTTT
TRBD2 TRBJ2-1 TRBV4-2 CASSQNRRASGGTEQFF TGTGCCAGCAGCCAAAACCGGAGGGCTAGCGGGGGGACTGAGCAGTTCTTC
TRBD1 TRBJ2-7 TRBV15 CATSKRTQGGEQYF TGTGCCACCAGCAAACGCACACAGGGGGGAGAGCAGTACTTC
- TRBJ2-1 TRBV19 CASSIAAVSYNEQFF TGTGCCAGTAGTATAGCGGCAGTCTCCTACAATGAGCAGTTCTTC
- TRBJ1-6 TRBV12-3/TRBV12-4 CASSLSSESPLHF TGTGCCAGCAGTTTGTCGAGCGAATCACCCCTCCACTTT
- TRBJ1-4 TRBV5-5 CASSLWGTNEKLFF TGTGCCAGCAGCCTGTGGGGGACTAATGAAAAACTGTTTTTT
- TRBJ2-2 TRBV7-2 CASSLQGNTGELFF TGTGCCAGCAGCTTACAGGGAAACACCGGGGAGCTGTTTTTT
TRBD2 TRBJ2-7 TRBV6-5 CASSYFGGGNYEQYF TGTGCCAGCAGTTACTTCGGGGGAGGGAACTACGAGCAGTACTTC
- TRBJ1-6 TRBV25-1 CASSEVGYNSPLHF TGTGCCAGCAGTGAAGTGGGGTATAATTCACCCCTCCACTTT
- TRBJ1-1 TRBV5-6 CASSLGSLGANTEAFF TGTGCCAGCAGCTTGGGATCTTTGGGGGCGAACACTGAAGCTTTCTTT
TRBD2 TRBJ2-1 TRBV7-7 CASSPRSGTSGDNEQFF TGTGCCAGCAGCCCCCGTTCAGGGACTAGCGGGGACAATGAGCAGTTCTTC
- TRBJ1-4 TRBV5-1 CASSLALQGYNEKLFF TGCGCCAGCAGCTTGGCCCTGCAGGGATATAATGAAAAACTGTTTTTT
- TRBJ2-5 TRBV2 CASSANRRETQYF TGTGCCAGCAGTGCGAACAGACGGGAGACCCAGTACTTC
- TRBJ1-6 TRBV14 CASSQVLPAGTSPLHF TGTGCCAGCAGCCAAGTGCTGCCGGCGGGGACTTCACCCCTCCACTTT
- TRBJ2-1 TRBV29-1 CSAGDSSYNEQFF TGCAGCGCGGGGGACAGCTCCTACAATGAGCAGTTCTTC